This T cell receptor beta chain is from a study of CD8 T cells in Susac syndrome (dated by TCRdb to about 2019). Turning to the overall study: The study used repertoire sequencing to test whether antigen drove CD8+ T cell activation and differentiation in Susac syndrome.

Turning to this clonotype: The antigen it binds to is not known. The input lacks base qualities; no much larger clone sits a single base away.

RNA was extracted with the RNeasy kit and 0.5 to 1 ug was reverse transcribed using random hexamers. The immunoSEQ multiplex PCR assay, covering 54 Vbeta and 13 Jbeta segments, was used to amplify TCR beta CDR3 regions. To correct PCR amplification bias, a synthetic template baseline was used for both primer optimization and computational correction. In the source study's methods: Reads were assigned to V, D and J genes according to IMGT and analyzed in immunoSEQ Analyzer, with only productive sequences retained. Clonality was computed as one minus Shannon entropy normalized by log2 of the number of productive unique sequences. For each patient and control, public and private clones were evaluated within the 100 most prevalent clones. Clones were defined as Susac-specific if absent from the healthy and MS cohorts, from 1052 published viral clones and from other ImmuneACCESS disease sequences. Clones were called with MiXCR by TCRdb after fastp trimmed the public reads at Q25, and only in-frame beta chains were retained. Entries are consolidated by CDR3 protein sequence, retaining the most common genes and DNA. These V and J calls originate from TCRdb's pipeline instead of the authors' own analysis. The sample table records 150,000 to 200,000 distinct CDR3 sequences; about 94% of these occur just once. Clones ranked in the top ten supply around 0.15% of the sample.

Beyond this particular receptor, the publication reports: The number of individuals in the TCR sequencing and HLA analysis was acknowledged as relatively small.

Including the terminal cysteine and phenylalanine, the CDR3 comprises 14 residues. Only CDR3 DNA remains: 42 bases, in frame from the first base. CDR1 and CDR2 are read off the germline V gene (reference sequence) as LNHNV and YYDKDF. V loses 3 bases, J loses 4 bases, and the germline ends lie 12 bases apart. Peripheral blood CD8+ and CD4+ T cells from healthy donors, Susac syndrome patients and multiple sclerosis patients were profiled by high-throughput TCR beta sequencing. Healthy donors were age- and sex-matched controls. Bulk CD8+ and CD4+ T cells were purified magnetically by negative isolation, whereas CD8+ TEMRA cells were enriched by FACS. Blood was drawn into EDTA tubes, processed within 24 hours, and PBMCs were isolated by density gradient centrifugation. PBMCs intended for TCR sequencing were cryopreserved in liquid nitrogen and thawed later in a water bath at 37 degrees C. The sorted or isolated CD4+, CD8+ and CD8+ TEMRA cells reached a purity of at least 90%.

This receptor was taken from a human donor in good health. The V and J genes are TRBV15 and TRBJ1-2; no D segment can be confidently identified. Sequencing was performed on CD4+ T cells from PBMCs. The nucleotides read TGTGCCACCAGCAGGCCTGACGGTGCCTATGGCTACACCTTC. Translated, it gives CATSRPDGAYGYTF.